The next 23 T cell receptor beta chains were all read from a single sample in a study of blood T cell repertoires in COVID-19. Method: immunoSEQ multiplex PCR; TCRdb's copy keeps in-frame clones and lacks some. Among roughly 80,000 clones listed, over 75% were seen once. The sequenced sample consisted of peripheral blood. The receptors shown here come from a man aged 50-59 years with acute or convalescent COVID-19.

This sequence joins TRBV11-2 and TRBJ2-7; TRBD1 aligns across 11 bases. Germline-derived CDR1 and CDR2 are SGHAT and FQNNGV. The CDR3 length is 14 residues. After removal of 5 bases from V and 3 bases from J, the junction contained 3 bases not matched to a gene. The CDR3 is CASSPGTGGYEQYF. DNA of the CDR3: TGTGCCAGCAGCCCCGGGACAGGGGGCTACGAGCAGTACTTC.

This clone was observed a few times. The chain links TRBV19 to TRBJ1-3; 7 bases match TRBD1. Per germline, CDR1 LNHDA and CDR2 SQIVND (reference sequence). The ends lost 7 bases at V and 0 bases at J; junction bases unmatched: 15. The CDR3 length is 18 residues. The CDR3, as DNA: TGTGCCAGTACCGGATACCGGACAGGCGCACGCTCTGGAAACACCATATATTTT. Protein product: CASTGYRTGARSGNTIYF.

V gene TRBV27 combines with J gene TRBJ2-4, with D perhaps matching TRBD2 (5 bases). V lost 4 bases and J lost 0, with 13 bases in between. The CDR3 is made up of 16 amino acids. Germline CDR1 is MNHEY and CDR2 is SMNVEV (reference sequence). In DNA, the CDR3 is TGTGCCAGCAGTTCGGGGAACAGCCTAGCCAAAAACATTCAGTACTTC. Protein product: CASSSGNSLAKNIQYF.

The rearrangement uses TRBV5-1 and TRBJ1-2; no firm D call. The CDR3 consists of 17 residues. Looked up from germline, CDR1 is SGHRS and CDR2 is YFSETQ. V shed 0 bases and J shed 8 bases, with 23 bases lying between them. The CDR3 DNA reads TGCGCCAGCAGCTTGGAGCCTTTTCCCCGGACTATATACGGCTACACCTTC. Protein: CASSLEPFPRTIYGYTF. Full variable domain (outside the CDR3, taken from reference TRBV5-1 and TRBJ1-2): KAGVTQTPRYLIKTRGQQVTLSCSPISGHRSVSWYQQTPGQGLQFLFEYFSETQRNKGNFPGRFSGRQFSNSRSEMNVSTLELGDSALYLCASSLEPFPRTIYGYTFGSGTRLTVV.

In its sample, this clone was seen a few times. This chain's CDR3 is CASSWGQGLGKLFF. In nucleotides, the CDR3 is TGTGCCAGCAGTTGGGGACAGGGCCTTGGAAAACTGTTTTTT. V usage is TRBV27 and J usage is TRBJ1-4; 9 nucleotides line up with TRBD1. The V gene end was trimmed by 4 bases and the J gene end by 10 bases; junction bases not matched to a gene: 7. The CDR3 length is 14 residues. Germline lookup yields CDR1 MNHEY and CDR2 SMNVEV (reference sequence). Full variable domain (outside the CDR3, taken from reference TRBV27 and TRBJ1-4): EAQVTQNPRYLITVTGKKLTVTCSQNMNHEYMSWYRQDPGLGLRQIYYSMNVEVTDKGDVPEGYKVSRKEKRNFPLILESPSPNQTSLYFCASSWGQGLGKLFFGSGTQLSVL.

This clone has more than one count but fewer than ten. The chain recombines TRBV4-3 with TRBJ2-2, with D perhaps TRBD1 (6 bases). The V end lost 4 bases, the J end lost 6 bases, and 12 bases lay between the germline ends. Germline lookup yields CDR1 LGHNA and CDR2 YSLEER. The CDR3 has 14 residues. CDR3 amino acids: CASSLYTGPGELFF. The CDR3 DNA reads TGCGCCAGCAGCCTTTACACAGGGCCCGGGGAGCTGTTTTTT.

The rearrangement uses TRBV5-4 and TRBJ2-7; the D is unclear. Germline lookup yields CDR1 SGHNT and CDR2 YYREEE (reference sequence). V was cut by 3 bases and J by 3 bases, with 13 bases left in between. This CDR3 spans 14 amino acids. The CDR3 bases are TGTGCCAGCAGCTCAGCCGGGTCCCACTACGAGCAGTACTTC. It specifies CASSSAGSHYEQYF. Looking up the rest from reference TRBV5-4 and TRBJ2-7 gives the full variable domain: ETGVTQSPTHLIKTRGQQVTLRCSSQSGHNTVSWYQQALGQGPQFIFQYYREEENGRGNFPPRFSGLQFPNYSSELNVNALELDDSALYLCASSSAGSHYEQYFGPGTRLTVT.

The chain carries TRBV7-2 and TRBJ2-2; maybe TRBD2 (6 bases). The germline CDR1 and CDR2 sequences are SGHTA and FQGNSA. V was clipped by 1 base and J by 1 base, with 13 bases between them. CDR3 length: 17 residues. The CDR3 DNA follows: TGTGCCAGCAGCTTAGAGGCTCGGCGGGGGAACACCGGGGAGCTGTTTTTT. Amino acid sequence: CASSLEARRGNTGELFF.

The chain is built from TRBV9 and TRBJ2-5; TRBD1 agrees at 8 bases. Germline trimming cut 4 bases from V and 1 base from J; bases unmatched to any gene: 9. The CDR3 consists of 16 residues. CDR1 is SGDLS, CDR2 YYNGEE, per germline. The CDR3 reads CASSLSGTGGQETQYF. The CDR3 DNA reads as TGTGCCAGCAGCCTCTCCGGGACAGGAGGCCAAGAGACCCAGTACTTC.

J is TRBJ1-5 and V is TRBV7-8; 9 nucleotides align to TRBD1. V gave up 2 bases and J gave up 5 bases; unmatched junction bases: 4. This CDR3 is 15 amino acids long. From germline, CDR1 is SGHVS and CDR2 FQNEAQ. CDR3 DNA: TGTGCCAGCAGCTTAACAGGGGGCGCGGATCAGCCCCAGCATTTT. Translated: CASSLTGGADQPQHF. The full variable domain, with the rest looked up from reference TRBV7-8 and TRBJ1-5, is GAGVSQSPRYKVAKRGQDVALRCDPISGHVSLFWYQQALGQGPEFLTYFQNEAQLDKSGLPSDRFFAERPEGSVSTLKIQRTQQEDSAVYLCASSLTGGADQPQHFGDGTRLSIL.

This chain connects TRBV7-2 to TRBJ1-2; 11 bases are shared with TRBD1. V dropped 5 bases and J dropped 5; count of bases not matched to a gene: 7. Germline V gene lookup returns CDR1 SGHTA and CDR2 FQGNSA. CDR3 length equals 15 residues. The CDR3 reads CASSLGQGAGYGYTF. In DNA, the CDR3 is TGTGCCAGCAGCCTAGGACAGGGGGCTGGTTATGGCTACACCTTC.

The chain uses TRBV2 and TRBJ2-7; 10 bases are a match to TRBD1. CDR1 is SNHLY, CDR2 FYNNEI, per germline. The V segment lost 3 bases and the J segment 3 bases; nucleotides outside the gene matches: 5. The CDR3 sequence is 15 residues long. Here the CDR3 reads CASSDPGQGIYEQYF. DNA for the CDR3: TGTGCCAGCAGTGACCCGGGACAGGGGATCTACGAGCAGTACTTC.

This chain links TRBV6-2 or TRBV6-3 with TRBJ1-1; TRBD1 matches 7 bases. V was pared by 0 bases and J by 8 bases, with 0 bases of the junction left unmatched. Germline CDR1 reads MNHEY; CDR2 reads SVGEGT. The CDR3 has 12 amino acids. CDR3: CASSYSTGEAFF. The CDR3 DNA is TGTGCCAGCAGTTACTCGACAGGGGAAGCTTTCTTT.

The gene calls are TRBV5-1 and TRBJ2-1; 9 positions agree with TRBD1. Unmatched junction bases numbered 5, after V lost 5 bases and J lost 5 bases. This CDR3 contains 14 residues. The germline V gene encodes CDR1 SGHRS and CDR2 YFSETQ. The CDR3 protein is CASRGGTGNNEQFF. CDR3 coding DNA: TGCGCCAGCAGGGGTGGGACAGGGAACAATGAGCAGTTCTTC.

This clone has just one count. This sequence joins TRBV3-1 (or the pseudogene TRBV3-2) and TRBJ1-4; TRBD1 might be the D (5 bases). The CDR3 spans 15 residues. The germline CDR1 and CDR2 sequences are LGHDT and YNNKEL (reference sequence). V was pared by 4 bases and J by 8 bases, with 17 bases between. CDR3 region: CASSPPGGGKEKLFF. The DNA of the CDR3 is TGTGCCAGCAGCCCCCCGGGGGGGGGAAAAGAAAAACTGTTTTTT.

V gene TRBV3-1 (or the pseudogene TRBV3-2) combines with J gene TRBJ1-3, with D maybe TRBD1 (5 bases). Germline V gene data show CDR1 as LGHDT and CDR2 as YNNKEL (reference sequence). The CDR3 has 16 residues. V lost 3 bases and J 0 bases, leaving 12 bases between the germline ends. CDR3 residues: CASSQGPDYSGNTIYF. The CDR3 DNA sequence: TGTGCCAGCAGCCAGGGGCCTGATTACTCTGGAAACACCATATATTTT.

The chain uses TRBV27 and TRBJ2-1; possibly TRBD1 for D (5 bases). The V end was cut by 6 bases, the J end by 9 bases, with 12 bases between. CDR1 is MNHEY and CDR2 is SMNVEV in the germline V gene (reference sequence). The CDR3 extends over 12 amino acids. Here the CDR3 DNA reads TGTGCCAGCAGCCGTCCCCAGGGTGAGCAGTTCTTC. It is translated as CASSRPQGEQFF.

The chain's CDR3 is CASSWTANQPQHF. The CDR3 DNA sequence: TGTGCCAGCAGCTGGACAGCTAATCAGCCCCAGCATTTT. The chain links TRBV12-3 or TRBV12-4 to TRBJ1-5, with a weak D call TRBD1 (6 bases). V shed 6 bases and J shed 4 bases, with 10 bases lying between them. The CDR3 is 13 residues long.

CDR3 DNA: TGTGCCAGCAGCGAGAACCTTAGCACAGATACGCAGTATTTT. Translated, it gives CASSENLSTDTQYF. The J gene is TRBJ2-3, the V gene TRBV6-2 or TRBV6-3; D gene uncertain. CDR1 MNHEY and CDR2 SVGEGT come from the germline V gene. V dropped 6 bases and J dropped 0 bases, with 10 bases sitting between them. CDR3 length equals 14 residues.

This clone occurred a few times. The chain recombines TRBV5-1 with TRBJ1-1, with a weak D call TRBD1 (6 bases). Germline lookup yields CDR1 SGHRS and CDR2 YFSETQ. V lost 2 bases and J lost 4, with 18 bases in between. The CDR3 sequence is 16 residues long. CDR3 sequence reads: CASSFTYREMGTEAFF. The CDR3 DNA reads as TGCGCCAGCAGCTTCACGTACAGGGAGATGGGCACTGAAGCTTTCTTT.

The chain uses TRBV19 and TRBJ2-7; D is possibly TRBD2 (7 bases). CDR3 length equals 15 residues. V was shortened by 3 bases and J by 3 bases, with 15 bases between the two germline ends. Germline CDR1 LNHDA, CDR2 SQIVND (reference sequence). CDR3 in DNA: TGTGCCAGTAGTATCCGAGGGGGGGTAAACTACGAGCAGTACTTC. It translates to CASSIRGGVNYEQYF.

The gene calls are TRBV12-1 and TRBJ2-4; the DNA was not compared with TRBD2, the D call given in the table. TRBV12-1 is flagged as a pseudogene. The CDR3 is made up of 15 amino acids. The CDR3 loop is CASSFVGRDVYIQYF. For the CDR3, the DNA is TGTGCCAGCAGCTTTGTTGGGCGGGATGTATACATTCAGTACTTC.

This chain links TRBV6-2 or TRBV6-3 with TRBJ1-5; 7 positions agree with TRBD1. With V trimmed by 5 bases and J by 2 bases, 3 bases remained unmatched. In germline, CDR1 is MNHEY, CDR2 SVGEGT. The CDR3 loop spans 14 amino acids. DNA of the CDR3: TGTGCCAGCAGTCTGGACAGGCGCAATCAGCCCCAGCATTTT. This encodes CASSLDRRNQPQHF.